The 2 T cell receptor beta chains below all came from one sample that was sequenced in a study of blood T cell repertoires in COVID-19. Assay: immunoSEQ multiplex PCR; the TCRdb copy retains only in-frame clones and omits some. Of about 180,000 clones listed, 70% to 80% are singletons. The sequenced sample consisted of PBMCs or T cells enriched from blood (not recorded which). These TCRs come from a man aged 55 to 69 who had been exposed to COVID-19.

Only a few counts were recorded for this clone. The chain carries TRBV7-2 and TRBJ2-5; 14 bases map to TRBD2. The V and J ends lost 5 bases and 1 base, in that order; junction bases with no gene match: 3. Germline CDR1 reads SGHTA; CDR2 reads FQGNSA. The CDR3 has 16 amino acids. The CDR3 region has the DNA TGTGCCAGCAGCCCGGGACTAGCGGGGGTCCAAGAGACCCAGTACTTC. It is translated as CASSPGLAGVQETQYF.

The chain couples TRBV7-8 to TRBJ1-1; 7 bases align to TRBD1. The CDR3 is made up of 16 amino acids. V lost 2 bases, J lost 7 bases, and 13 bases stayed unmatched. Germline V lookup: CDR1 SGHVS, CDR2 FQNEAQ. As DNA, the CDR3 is TGTGCCAGCAGCTTATTCGGAGGGGGCGCTGGCATTGAAGCTTTCTTT. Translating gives CASSLFGGGAGIEAFF. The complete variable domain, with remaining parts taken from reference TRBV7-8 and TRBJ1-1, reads GAGVSQSPRYKVAKRGQDVALRCDPISGHVSLFWYQQALGQGPEFLTYFQNEAQLDKSGLPSDRFFAERPEGSVSTLKIQRTQQEDSAVYLCASSLFGGGAGIEAFFGQGTRLTVV.